Each of the 9 T cell receptor beta chains below was sequenced from the same sample in a study of blood T cell repertoires in COVID-19. Measured with immunoSEQ multiplex PCR; TCRdb has only the in-frame clones, and not every one. The sample has hundreds of thousands of clones; 80% to 95% are singletons. Sample: peripheral blood. All receptors derive from a man aged 55 to 70 with COVID-19, enrolled during active disease.

The rearrangement joins TRBV6-5 to TRBJ2-7; D is perhaps TRBD2 (6 bases). This CDR3 region has 13 residues. The V and J ends lost 5 bases and 5 bases respectively, with 13 bases between them. Germline V gives CDR1 MNHEY, CDR2 SVGAGI. The CDR3 region is CASSPHGGDEQYF. The DNA for the CDR3 is TGTGCCAGCAGTCCCCACGGAGGGGACGAGCAGTACTTC.

The gene calls are TRBV9 and TRBJ1-1; a weak D match, TRBD1 (6 bases). The CDR3 consists of 16 residues. Trimming removed 4 bases at V and 2 bases at J, with 18 bases between. From germline, CDR1 is SGDLS and CDR2 YYNGEE. The chain's CDR3 is CASSTDRPPGNTEAFF. The CDR3 bases are TGTGCCAGCAGCACCGACAGGCCGCCGGGAAACACTGAAGCTTTCTTT.

This chain connects TRBV7-3 to TRBJ1-1; 7 bases map to TRBD1. Germline trimming cut 5 bases from V and 1 base from J; bases unmatched to any gene: 1. Germline CDR1 and CDR2: SGHTA and FQGTGA. The CDR3 has 13 amino acids. Here the CDR3 DNA reads TGTGCCAGCAGCCGGACAGGGAACACTGAAGCTTTCTTT. Amino acid sequence: CASSRTGNTEAFF.

V usage is TRBV4-2 and J usage is TRBJ2-7; D possibly corresponds to TRBD2 (6 bases). The CDR3 covers 15 residues. V lost 1 base and J 3 bases, leaving 13 bases between the germline ends. Germline V gives CDR1 LGHNA, CDR2 YNFKEQ. Here the CDR3 reads CASSQAGTGVYEQYF. As DNA, the CDR3 is TGTGCCAGCAGCCAAGCCGGGACGGGAGTCTACGAGCAGTACTTC.

CDR3 DNA: TGTGCCAGCAGTAGAATACAGTACTATGGCTACACCTTC. Amino acids: CASSRIQYYGYTF. The rearrangement joins TRBV28 to TRBJ1-2; D gene uncertain. The CDR3 sequence is 13 residues long. The V gene lost 5 bases and the J gene lost 3 bases, with 10 bases spanning the gap. Germline-derived CDR1 and CDR2 are MDHEN and SYDVKM.

The chain links TRBV30 to TRBJ1-2, with D possibly being TRBD1 (5 bases). Germline CDR1 GTSNPN, CDR2 SVGIG (reference sequence). The CDR3 length is 14 residues. The V end was cut by 0 bases, the J end by 1 base, with 9 bases between. The CDR3 spells CAWSVLGHNYGYTF. DNA for the CDR3: TGTGCCTGGAGTGTTTTGGGGCATAACTATGGCTACACCTTC.

The chain carries TRBV18 and TRBJ1-4; D not resolved. The CDR3 is 17 amino acids. V lost 3 bases and J lost 0, with 14 bases in between. Germline loops: CDR1 KGHSH, CDR2 LQKENI. The CDR3 DNA reads TGTGCCAGCTCACCCAAGGCACAGTCCACAACTAATGAAAAACTGTTTTTT. Protein: CASSPKAQSTTNEKLFF.

The V gene is TRBV19, the J gene TRBJ2-5, with D possibly TRBD1 on 6 matching bases. Per the germline V gene, CDR1 is LNHDA and CDR2 is SQIVND (reference sequence). The CDR3 contains 15 residues. V was trimmed by 2 bases and J by 1 base, leaving 11 bases between them. CDR3 nucleotides: TGTGCCAGTAGTATATCCCCGGACAGCCAAGAGACCCAGTACTTC. It yields the protein CASSISPDSQETQYF. Full variable domain (remainder filled in from reference TRBV19 and TRBJ2-5): DGGITQSPKYLFRKEGQNVTLSCEQNLNHDAMYWYRQDPGQGLRLIYYSQIVNDFQKGDIAEGYSVSREKKESFPLTVTSAQKNPTAFYLCASSISPDSQETQYFGPGTRLLVL.

The CDR3 nucleotides read TGTGCCAGCATTCGGGGGTCTGTGAACACTGAAGCTTTCTTT. Translating it yields CASIRGSVNTEAFF. The chain combines TRBV5-5 with TRBJ1-1; possibly TRBD1 for D (5 bases). The V and J ends lost 6 bases and 0 bases respectively, with 12 bases between them. This CDR3 has 14 amino acids. From germline, CDR1 is SGHKS and CDR2 YYEKEE (reference sequence). Drawing the rest from reference TRBV5-5 and TRBJ1-1, the complete variable domain is DAGVTQSPTHLIKTRGQQVTLRCSPISGHKSVSWYQQVLGQGPQFIFQYYEKEERGRGNFPDRFSARQFPNYSSELNVNALLLGDSALYLCASIRGSVNTEAFFGQGTRLTVV.